Below, 24 T cell receptor beta chains from the same sample are listed, as sequenced in a study of blood T cell repertoires in COVID-19. TCRdb keeps only in-frame clones here, not all; method: immunoSEQ multiplex PCR. Here the sample spans about 170,000 clones, more than 70% being singletons. Sequenced material: peripheral blood. The receptors were gathered from a man in his late teens or twenties with active or convalescent COVID-19.

The V call is TRBV18, the J call TRBJ1-2; D remains unclear. This CDR3 region has 14 residues. V lost 0 bases to trimming and J lost 8 bases, with 13 bases between them. Germline V gene lookup returns CDR1 KGHSH and CDR2 LQKENI. This CDR3 reads CASSPPLVRWGYTF. The CDR3 region has the DNA TGTGCCAGCTCACCACCACTCGTCCGGTGGGGCTACACCTTC.

This clone appeared once. The rearrangement uses TRBV7-8 and TRBJ1-6, with a weak D call TRBD1 (6 bases). Trimming took off 0 bases at V and 7 bases at J, with 13 bases between the two ends. The CDR3 runs to 16 residues. Germline-derived CDR1 and CDR2 are SGHVS and FQNEAQ. CDR3 nucleotides: TGTGCCAGCAGCTTAGCTCGACAGGCCTTAAATTCACCCCTCCACTTT. It yields the protein CASSLARQALNSPLHF. Together with reference TRBV7-8 and TRBJ1-6, the CDR3 gives the full variable domain: GAGVSQSPRYKVAKRGQDVALRCDPISGHVSLFWYQQALGQGPEFLTYFQNEAQLDKSGLPSDRFFAERPEGSVSTLKIQRTQQEDSAVYLCASSLARQALNSPLHFGNGTRLTVT.

This chain joins TRBV4-3 and TRBJ2-1, with 9 bases matching TRBD1. CDR1 and CDR2 (germline): LGHNA, YSLEER. This CDR3 comprises 17 residues. The junction had 7 bases not matched to a gene; V was cut back by 3 bases and J by 1 base. The CDR3: CASSQALTGGSYNEQFF. CDR3 nucleotides: TGCGCCAGCAGCCAGGCCTTGACAGGGGGGTCCTACAATGAGCAGTTCTTC.

The table lists this clone with a count of one. V usage is TRBV28 and J usage is TRBJ1-2; TRBD1 aligns across 7 bases. Germline V gene data show CDR1 as MDHEN and CDR2 as SYDVKM. The CDR3 has 14 amino acids. With V trimmed by 5 bases and J by 4 bases, 7 bases remained unmatched. The chain's CDR3 is CASSPPGQTYGYTF. CDR3 DNA: TGTGCCAGCAGTCCTCCGGGACAGACCTATGGCTACACCTTC.

This clone has just a few counts. V and J are TRBV27 and TRBJ2-1; D possibly corresponds to TRBD1 (5 bases). The length of the CDR3 is 14 residues. Germline V lookup: CDR1 MNHEY, CDR2 SMNVEV (reference sequence). V was clipped by 0 bases and J by 4 bases, with 7 bases between them. CDR3 residues: CASSLSPGYNEQFF. CDR3 nucleotide sequence: TGTGCCAGCAGTTTATCCCCAGGGTACAATGAGCAGTTCTTC.

V gene TRBV3-1 (or the pseudogene TRBV3-2) combines with J gene TRBJ1-3; D may be TRBD1 (5 bases). CDR3 length: 15 amino acids. Per the germline V gene, CDR1 is LGHDT and CDR2 is YNNKEL (reference sequence). V lost 3 bases and J lost 0, with 9 bases in between. CDR3 amino acids: CASSHQGTSGNTIYF. CDR3 sequence (DNA): TGTGCCAGCAGCCACCAGGGCACCTCTGGAAACACCATATATTTT.

The CDR3 DNA follows: TGTGCCTGGAGTCTTACGGACTCCCGCATATATTTT. Protein sequence: CAWSLTDSRIYF. The chain recombines TRBV30 with TRBJ1-3; D remains unclear. Deletions cut 2 bases from V and 12 bases from J, with 14 bases between. Germline V gives CDR1 GTSNPN, CDR2 SVGIG (reference sequence). There are 12 residues in the CDR3.

The chain has TRBV21-1 and TRBJ2-3; the D segment call TRBD1 is taken from the table without a DNA check. TRBV21-1 is a pseudogene. The CDR3 loop spans 16 amino acids. The CDR3 DNA follows: TGTGCCAGCACTAAAGGGGTGGGACAGCAGACAGATACGCAGTATTTT. It yields the protein CASTKGVGQQTDTQYF.

The genes are TRBV19 and TRBJ1-2, with a weak D call TRBD1 (5 bases). The CDR3 has 15 amino acids. Trimming left V 7 bases short and J 8 bases short, with 23 bases between. Germline CDR1 and CDR2: LNHDA and SQIVND (reference sequence). The CDR3 bases are TGTGCCAGTACCCCTTTTCTTTCGGGGGAATCGGGCTACACCTTC. It translates to CASTPFLSGESGYTF. Drawing the rest from reference TRBV19 and TRBJ1-2, the complete variable domain is DGGITQSPKYLFRKEGQNVTLSCEQNLNHDAMYWYRQDPGQGLRLIYYSQIVNDFQKGDIAEGYSVSREKKESFPLTVTSAQKNPTAFYLCASTPFLSGESGYTFGSGTRLTVV.

This clone occurred a few times. V gene TRBV27 combines with J gene TRBJ2-1; 10 positions match TRBD2. The J segment lost 5 bases and the V segment lost 4 bases, leaving 5 bases of the junction unmatched. Germline values: CDR1 MNHEY, CDR2 SMNVEV (reference sequence). The CDR3 spans 15 residues. CDR3 protein: CASSSRTSGHNEQFF. In DNA form, the CDR3 reads TGTGCCAGCAGTTCGAGGACTAGCGGCCACAATGAGCAGTTCTTC.

The chain combines TRBV5-1 with TRBJ2-2; 8 nucleotides agree with TRBD2. Germline V lookup: CDR1 SGHRS, CDR2 YFSETQ. The V and J ends lost 0 bases and 7 bases, in that order; junction bases with no gene match: 11. This CDR3 region has 17 residues. The DNA of the CDR3 is TGCGCCAGCAGCTTGGCCCCACCGGGGGGGAGGATCGGGGAGCTGTTTTTT. As protein: CASSLAPPGGRIGELFF.

The table lists this clone with a count of one. The J gene is TRBJ2-1, the V gene TRBV2; TRBD1 aligns across 9 bases. Germline CDR1 SNHLY, CDR2 FYNNEI. The length of the CDR3 is 15 residues. Trimming at V came to 5 bases and at J to 9 bases, leaving 11 bases not matched to a gene. The DNA for the CDR3 is TGTGCCAGCAGTTACTCCCGGGACAGGGTTAGTGAGCAGTTCTTC. Translated: CASSYSRDRVSEQFF. Variable domain in full (rest from reference TRBV2 and TRBJ2-1): EPEVTQTPSHQVTQMGQEVILRCVPISNHLYFYWYRQILGQKVEFLVSFYNNEISEKSEIFDDQFSVERPDGSNFTLKIRSTKLEDSAMYFCASSYSRDRVSEQFFGPGTRLTVL.

The chain employs TRBV5-4 and TRBJ1-6; no clear D. This CDR3 has 14 residues. From germline, CDR1 is SGHNT and CDR2 YYREEE (reference sequence). Trimming took off 0 bases at V and 7 bases at J, with 8 bases between the two ends. The CDR3 region is CASSLGFGNSPLHF. The CDR3 nucleotides are TGTGCCAGCAGCTTGGGTTTCGGGAATTCACCCCTCCACTTT.

Only a few counts were recorded for this clone. V gene TRBV6-5 combines with J gene TRBJ1-1, with 9 bases identical to TRBD1. Unmatched junction bases numbered 9, after V lost 2 bases and J lost 5 bases. Per the germline V gene, CDR1 is MNHEY and CDR2 is SVGAGI. The length of the CDR3 is 16 residues. The DNA for the CDR3 is TGTGCCAGCAGTTACGTGGGGACAGGGAGAGGGACTGAAGCTTTCTTT. It translates to CASSYVGTGRGTEAFF.

The chain joins TRBV10-2 to TRBJ2-3, with TRBD2 matching over 10 bases. The V gene's germline CDR1 is WSHSY and CDR2 SAAADI. CDR3 length: 15 amino acids. With 7 bases clipped from V and 0 bases from J, the junction kept 4 bases outside the gene matches. In DNA form, the CDR3 reads TGCGCCAGCAAGGGACTAGCGACTAGCACAGATACGCAGTATTTT. Translating it yields CASKGLATSTDTQYF.

The rearrangement joins TRBV14 to TRBJ2-7, with TRBD2 matching 11 bases. CDR1 is SGHDN and CDR2 is FVKESK in the germline V gene. V gave up 5 bases and J gave up 2 bases; unmatched junction bases: 5. The CDR3 extends over 15 amino acids. The DNA for the CDR3 is TGTGCCAGCAGCGCCTTAGCGGGAGGGCCCTACGAGCAGTACTTC. Translating it yields CASSALAGGPYEQYF.

CDR3 nucleotides: TGCAGCGTTGTTGTAGGGGTCATGAACACTGAAGCTTTCTTT. This codes for CSVVVGVMNTEAFF. The J gene is TRBJ1-1, the V gene TRBV29-1; perhaps TRBD1 as D (5 bases). CDR1 is SQVTM, CDR2 ANQGSEA, per germline. This CDR3 comprises 14 residues. The germline V and J ends were trimmed by 4 bases and 0 bases, with 12 bases remaining between them.

The chain has TRBV25-1 and TRBJ1-1; no clear D. Germline lookup yields CDR1 MGHDK and CDR2 SYGVNS. The CDR3 runs 14 residues. V was pared by 6 bases and J by 1 base, with 12 bases between. The CDR3 DNA follows: TGTGCCAGCAGACATTTTACAGAGAACACTGAAGCTTTCTTT. Translating it yields CASRHFTENTEAFF.

The chain couples TRBV7-8 to TRBJ2-1; perhaps TRBD2 as D (6 bases). Germline CDR1 and CDR2: SGHVS and FQNEAQ. CDR3 length: 15 amino acids. V was shortened by 3 bases and J by 3 bases, with 12 bases between the two germline ends. CDR3 bases: TGTGCCAGCAGCTTTCCGGGGGTGGTCTACAATGAGCAGTTCTTC. It specifies CASSFPGVVYNEQFF.

The CDR3 DNA sequence: TGTGCCAGTAGTGTGGGACAGGGGAGCAATCAGCCCCAGCATTTT. It specifies CASSVGQGSNQPQHF. This sequence joins TRBV19 and TRBJ1-5, with 10 bases aligning to TRBD1. The V and J ends lost 5 bases and 1 base, in that order; junction bases with no gene match: 2. The CDR3 spans 15 residues. The V gene's germline CDR1 is LNHDA and CDR2 SQIVND (reference sequence).

This chain joins TRBV19 and TRBJ1-3, with D perhaps matching TRBD1 (5 bases). Trimming removed 7 bases from V and 2 bases from J, with 12 bases in between. The V gene's germline CDR1 is LNHDA and CDR2 SQIVND (reference sequence). There are 14 residues in the CDR3. Here the CDR3 reads CASTRVEAGNTIYF. As DNA, the CDR3 is TGTGCCAGTACCAGGGTAGAAGCTGGAAACACCATATATTTT.

The chain carries TRBV7-8 and TRBJ2-3, with D maybe TRBD1 (6 bases). Trimming took 1 base from V and 0 from J, leaving 11 bases between them. The CDR3 sequence is 16 residues long. Per the germline V gene, CDR1 is SGHVS and CDR2 is FQNEAQ. The CDR3 DNA is TGTGCCAGCAGCTTAGGAACAGGGTCTAGCACAGATACGCAGTATTTT. It specifies CASSLGTGSSTDTQYF. Combining the CDR3 with reference TRBV7-8 and TRBJ2-3 gives the whole variable domain GAGVSQSPRYKVAKRGQDVALRCDPISGHVSLFWYQQALGQGPEFLTYFQNEAQLDKSGLPSDRFFAERPEGSVSTLKIQRTQQEDSAVYLCASSLGTGSSTDTQYFGPGTRLTVL.

The V gene is TRBV19, the J gene TRBJ2-1; D possibly corresponds to TRBD1 (5 bases). The ends were cut back, 2 bases at V and 5 bases at J, with 16 bases in the middle. Germline V gene sequence: CDR1 LNHDA, CDR2 SQIVND (reference sequence). The CDR3 sequence is 16 residues long. Here the CDR3 DNA reads TGTGCCAGTAGTATAATCCCGACGACAGTTAACAATGAGCAGTTCTTC. It codes for CASSIIPTTVNNEQFF.

This chain joins TRBV7-9 and TRBJ2-5; TRBD2 aligns across 10 bases. The germline V gene has CDR1 SEHNR and CDR2 FQNEAQ (reference sequence). This CDR3 region has 16 residues. The V and J ends lost 5 bases and 1 base, in that order; junction bases with no gene match: 7. CDR3 in amino acids: CASSPISGGTQETQYF. CDR3 DNA sequence: TGTGCCAGCAGCCCGATTAGCGGGGGGACCCAAGAGACCCAGTACTTC.